This T cell receptor beta chain was captured in a study of CXCR3-negative and CXCR3-positive naive CD8 T cells. CDR1 is MNHNY and CDR2 is SVGAGI in the germline V gene (reference sequence). This CDR3 comprises 13 residues. With UMI labels, 5' RACE was used to prepare the TRB cDNA libraries. TCRdb reprocessed the 5' RACE reads and keeps a single row for each CDR3 protein, giving no DNA. The table lists about 130,000 distinct CDR3 sequences. Sequencing was performed on naive CXCR3- CD8+ T cells from blood. The subset is: CD45RO-CCR7+CD27+CD95- naive CD8+ T cells lacking CXCR3 (TNR3-). The chain uses TRBV6-6 and TRBJ2-3. The sequence derives from a human donor in good health. Some clones in this sample may be carry-over from other donors' samples. The chain's CDR3 is CASSYSDTDTQYF.